The 3 T cell receptor beta chains listed next were all sequenced from one sample in a study of blood T cell repertoires in COVID-19. Data came from immunoSEQ multiplex PCR; TCRdb stores just in-frame clones and leaves some out. The sample holds roughly 34,000 clones; 90% are singletons and the top ten take approximately 19%. The sample comprised peripheral blood. The receptors derive from a man at least 80 years old with acute or convalescent COVID-19.

This rearrangement joins TRBV7-8 to TRBJ2-3; TRBD2 aligns across 9 bases. The V and J ends lost 6 bases and 0 bases, in that order; junction bases with no gene match: 7. From germline, CDR1 is SGHVS and CDR2 FQNEAQ. The CDR3 extends over 16 amino acids. This CDR3 reads CASSMVAGASTDTQYF. Here the CDR3 DNA reads TGTGCCAGCAGTATGGTAGCGGGGGCTAGCACAGATACGCAGTATTTT.

The chain joins TRBV9 to TRBJ2-7; possibly TRBD2 for D (6 bases). Trimming took 0 bases from V and 4 from J, leaving 8 bases between them. Germline V gene data show CDR1 as SGDLS and CDR2 as YYNGEE. This CDR3 is built from 13 residues. The CDR3 loop is CASSVAGTYEQYF. CDR3 nucleotides: TGTGCCAGCAGCGTAGCTGGGACTTACGAGCAGTACTTC.

The rearrangement links TRBV18 to TRBJ1-2, with D perhaps TRBD1 (6 bases). The CDR3 consists of 13 residues. Germline-derived CDR1 and CDR2 are KGHSH and LQKENI. V lost 4 bases, J lost 6 bases, and 12 bases lay in between. CDR3 in DNA: TGTGCCAGCTCACGAACAGGGTCTGATGGCTACACCTTC. It encodes CASSRTGSDGYTF.